The clone carrying this T cell receptor beta chain was observed a handful of times. Its cognate antigen is unknown. This specimen belongs to a study of T cells in Graves' hyperthyroidism and ophthalmopathy. Study-wide findings and caveats: Among clonotypes expanded in thyroid above 0.001, most were also found in blood. Ophthalmopathy was told apart from stable hyperthyroidism by a 13 V-J model.

Those patients with uncontrolled infection, other autoimmune disease, pregnancy or lactation were excluded. Diagnoses used clinical symptoms, serum thyroxine and TRAb, thyroid ultrasound and orbital computed tomography. Amplified TCR beta CDR3 regions came from RNA transcripts. Primed by the HTBI set, a first-round RT-PCR was run on the TCR CDR3. A single record per CDR3 protein comes from TCRdb applying MiXCR to the multiplex PCR reads. The repertoire holds 300,000 to 400,000 distinct CDR3 sequences, with roughly a fifth as singletons. V was cut by 5 bases and J by 0 bases, with 17 bases left in between. CDR3 length: 16 amino acids. CDR1 is MGHRA and CDR2 is YSYEKL in the germline V gene.

The genes are TRBV4-1 and TRBJ2-7; a possible D gene is TRBD1 (6 bases). The TCR originated in a woman between 50 and 59 years old with Graves' hyperthyroidism. Sequences were obtained from blood. The CDR3 protein is CASSSLPTGNSYEQYF. CDR3 DNA: TGCGCCAGCAGCTCCCTACCGACAGGTAACTCCTACGAGCAGTACTTC.